The 16 T cell receptor beta chains listed next were all sequenced from one sample in a study of OX40 agonist ivuxolimab in advanced cancers. Sequenced by immunoSEQ multiplex PCR; TCRdb stores in-frame clones only, minus some. The table shows about 52,000 clones, with 88% occurring only once. This specimen was CD4+ or CD8+ T cells sorted from blood, taken in a trial of the OX40 agonist ivuxolimab. The source is an adult with an advanced solid tumor such as melanoma, head and neck, liver or kidney cancer.

The chain recombines TRBV4-1 with TRBJ2-7, with a weak D call TRBD2 (6 bases). Germline CDR1 MGHRA, CDR2 YSYEKL. Trimming removed 4 bases at V and 0 bases at J, with 10 bases between. The CDR3 length is 14 residues. Written as DNA, the CDR3 is TGCGCCAGCAGCCCCGGGAGCGGCTCCTACGAGCAGTACTTC. It is translated as CASSPGSGSYEQYF.

The genes are TRBV11-2 and TRBJ2-3; D unclear. V was clipped by 5 bases and J by 4 bases, with 16 bases between them. Germline lookup yields CDR1 SGHAT and CDR2 FQNNGV. The CDR3 has 15 amino acids. CDR3 coding DNA: TGTGCCAGCAGCCTCTCAGCCCGGGTGGCAGATACGCAGTATTTT. It is translated as CASSLSARVADTQYF.

The V and J genes are TRBV5-4 and TRBJ2-3; possible D gene TRBD2, 5 bases. V lost 3 bases and J lost 1, with 12 bases in between. CDR3 size: 15 residues. Germline CDR1 is SGHNT and CDR2 is YYREEE (reference sequence). CDR3: CASSWASGGTDTQYF. CDR3 coding DNA: TGTGCCAGCAGCTGGGCGAGCGGCGGCACAGATACGCAGTATTTT.

The V call is TRBV29-1, the J call TRBJ2-3; tentatively, D is TRBD2 (5 bases). This CDR3 has 10 amino acids. Deletions cut 7 bases from V and 4 bases from J, with 6 bases between. Germline assignment: CDR1 SQVTM and CDR2 ANQGSEA. The CDR3 region is CSAGADTQYF. The CDR3, as DNA: TGCAGCGCCGGGGCAGATACGCAGTATTTT.

The rearrangement joins TRBV5-6 to TRBJ2-7; tentatively, D is TRBD1 (6 bases). This CDR3 spans 14 amino acids. Per the germline V gene, CDR1 is SGHDT and CDR2 is YYEEEE. The V end was cut by 2 bases, the J end by 3 bases, with 12 bases between. The CDR3 is CASSLRQALYEQYF. The CDR3 DNA is TGTGCCAGCAGCTTAAGACAGGCCCTCTACGAGCAGTACTTC.

The V call is TRBV5-6, the J call TRBJ1-1; no clear D. Germline V CDR1 and CDR2: SGHDT, YYEEEE. Trimming took 2 bases from V and 7 from J, leaving 9 bases between them. The CDR3 contains 12 residues. The CDR3 region is CASSFSALEAFF. The CDR3 DNA follows: TGTGCCAGCAGCTTTTCGGCCCTTGAAGCTTTCTTT.

This sequence joins TRBV9 and TRBJ2-3; 7 bases are a match to TRBD2. V was clipped by 2 bases and J by 7 bases; unmatched bases: 7. CDR1 is SGDLS and CDR2 is YYNGEE in the germline V gene. The CDR3 extends over 14 amino acids. The CDR3 protein is CASSVLSGDNTQYF. The CDR3 bases are TGTGCCAGCAGCGTCTTGAGCGGGGATAATACGCAGTATTTT.

This chain joins TRBV10-2 and TRBJ1-1; the match to TRBD1 covers 11 bases. Germline loops: CDR1 WSHSY, CDR2 SAAADI. CDR3 length: 11 residues. The trim removed 10 bases at V and 7 bases at J, leaving 2 bases unmatched. The CDR3 DNA follows: TGCGCCACGGACAGGGGGCATGAAGCTTTCTTT. Encoded protein: CATDRGHEAFF.

In its sample, this clone was seen a few times. The gene calls are TRBV6-1 and TRBJ1-6, with D tentatively TRBD1 (6 bases). Germline CDR1 and CDR2: MNHNS and SASEGT. The CDR3 loop spans 14 amino acids. The V end lost 3 bases, the J end lost 5 bases, and 8 bases lay between the germline ends. The CDR3 bases are TGTGCCAGCAGTGAGGACAGTGATAATTCACCCCTCCACTTT. Amino acids: CASSEDSDNSPLHF.

This chain links TRBV7-8 with TRBJ1-1; a weak D match, TRBD1 (6 bases). Trimming left V 0 bases short and J 1 base short, with 12 bases between. The CDR3 sequence is 16 residues long. Germline V gene lookup returns CDR1 SGHVS and CDR2 FQNEAQ. CDR3 region: CASSLAEGGSNTEAFF. The CDR3 DNA is TGTGCCAGCAGCTTAGCGGAAGGGGGATCGAACACTGAAGCTTTCTTT.

Here the CDR3 reads CASSLEGGRYTNYEQYF. CDR3 in DNA: TGTGCCAGCAGCTTGGAAGGGGGCCGATATACTAACTACGAGCAGTACTTC. V is TRBV5-6 and J is TRBJ2-7; 7 bases agree with TRBD1. The CDR3 loop spans 17 amino acids. CDR1 is SGHDT and CDR2 is YYEEEE in the germline V gene. With 0 bases clipped from V and 3 bases from J, the junction kept 12 bases outside the gene matches.

The chain carries TRBV7-9 and TRBJ1-1; possible D gene TRBD1, 6 bases. The CDR3 sequence is 11 residues long. Trimming left V 6 bases short and J 4 bases short, with 6 bases between. Germline V gives CDR1 SEHNR, CDR2 FQNEAQ (reference sequence). The CDR3 protein is CASRQGTEAFF. The DNA for the CDR3 is TGTGCCAGCAGACAGGGCACTGAAGCTTTCTTT.

This chain joins TRBV19 and TRBJ1-1, with a weak D call TRBD1 (6 bases). The germline CDR1 and CDR2 sequences are LNHDA and SQIVND (reference sequence). This CDR3 comprises 16 residues. Trimming removed 5 bases from V and 0 bases from J, with 16 bases in between. DNA for the CDR3: TGTGCCAGTAGTTCTTACTTTCAGGGGCTGAACACTGAAGCTTTCTTT. It encodes CASSSYFQGLNTEAFF.

The rearrangement joins TRBV6-1 to TRBJ2-7; D ambiguous. This CDR3 has 12 amino acids. Trimming removed 8 bases at V and 0 bases at J, with 8 bases between. Germline V gene data show CDR1 as MNHNS and CDR2 as SASEGT. The CDR3: CASETDSYEQYF. The CDR3 coding sequence is TGTGCCAGCGAAACAGACTCCTACGAGCAGTACTTC.

This clone was counted once. This rearrangement joins TRBV4-3 to TRBJ2-1; tentative D call: TRBD1 (5 bases). V lost 3 bases to trimming and J lost 0 bases, with 18 bases between them. Germline V gene data show CDR1 as LGHNA and CDR2 as YSLEER. The CDR3 consists of 18 residues. The chain's CDR3 is CASSHVLLDRYSYNEQFF. The CDR3 DNA reads TGCGCCAGCAGCCACGTGCTTCTCGACAGATACTCCTACAATGAGCAGTTCTTC.

The chain combines TRBV5-4 with TRBJ1-2; 9 bases line up with TRBD1. CDR1 and CDR2 (germline): SGHNT, YYREEE (reference sequence). The CDR3 consists of 14 residues. The junction had 4 bases not matched to a gene; V was cut back by 0 bases and J by 7 bases. The CDR3 loop is CASSLATGGGGYTF. The CDR3 DNA sequence: TGTGCCAGCAGCTTGGCAACAGGGGGCGGTGGCTACACCTTC.